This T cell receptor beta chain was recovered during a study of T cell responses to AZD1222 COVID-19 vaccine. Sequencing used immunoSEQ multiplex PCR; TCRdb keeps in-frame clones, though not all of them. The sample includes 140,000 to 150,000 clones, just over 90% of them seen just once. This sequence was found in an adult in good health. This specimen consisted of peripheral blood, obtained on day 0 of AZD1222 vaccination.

The CDR3 loop is CASSPPGTGGITEAFF. DNA of the CDR3: TGTGCCAGTAGTCCTCCCGGGACAGGGGGTATCACTGAAGCTTTCTTT. V usage is TRBV19 and J usage is TRBJ1-1, with 11 bases fitting TRBD1. V shed 5 bases and J 4 bases; nucleotides not matched to a gene: 9. Germline lookup yields CDR1 LNHDA and CDR2 SQIVND (reference sequence). The CDR3 contains 16 residues.